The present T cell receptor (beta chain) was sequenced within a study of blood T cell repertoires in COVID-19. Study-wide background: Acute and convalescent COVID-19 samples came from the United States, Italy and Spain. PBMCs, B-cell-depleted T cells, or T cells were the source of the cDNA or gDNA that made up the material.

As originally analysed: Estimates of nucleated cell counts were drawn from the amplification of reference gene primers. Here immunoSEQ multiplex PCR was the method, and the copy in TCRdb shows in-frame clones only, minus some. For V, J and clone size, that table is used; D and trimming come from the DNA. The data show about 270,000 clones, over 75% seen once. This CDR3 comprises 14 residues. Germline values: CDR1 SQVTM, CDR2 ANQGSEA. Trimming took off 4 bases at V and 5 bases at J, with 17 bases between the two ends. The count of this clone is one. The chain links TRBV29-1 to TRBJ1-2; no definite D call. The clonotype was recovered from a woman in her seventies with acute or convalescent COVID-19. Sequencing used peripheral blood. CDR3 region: CSVGGVGINYGYTF. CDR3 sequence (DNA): TGCAGCGTTGGGGGAGTCGGCATAAATTATGGCTACACCTTC.